The following is a T cell receptor (beta chain) sequence with its context. Documented time point: pre-sensitization, week 0. The treatment is: therapeutic diphenylcyclopropenone sensitization with weekly scalp DPC. This sample stems from a study of human T cells and chemical hapten exposure. TCRdb redid the calling of the RACE reads with MiXCR, one entry per CDR3 protein. Of about 70,000 distinct CDR3 sequences in the sample, 10% to 11% were seen once. The input for sequencing was whole blood, taken in connection with sensitization to the hapten diphenylcyclopropenone (DPC). The clonotype originates from a woman aged 50 to 60 with alopecia areata. Some clones in this sample may be carry-over from other donors' samples.

The DNA of the CDR3 is TGTGCCACCTTCGGGGGGGAGACCTTTAGCACAGATACGCAGTATTTT. Its translation is CATFGGETFSTDTQYF. The chain uses TRBV15 and TRBJ2-3, with 8 positions matching TRBD2. This CDR3 has 16 amino acids. Germline CDR1 LNHNV, CDR2 YYDKDF (reference sequence). V shed 8 bases and J 0 bases; nucleotides not matched to a gene: 10.